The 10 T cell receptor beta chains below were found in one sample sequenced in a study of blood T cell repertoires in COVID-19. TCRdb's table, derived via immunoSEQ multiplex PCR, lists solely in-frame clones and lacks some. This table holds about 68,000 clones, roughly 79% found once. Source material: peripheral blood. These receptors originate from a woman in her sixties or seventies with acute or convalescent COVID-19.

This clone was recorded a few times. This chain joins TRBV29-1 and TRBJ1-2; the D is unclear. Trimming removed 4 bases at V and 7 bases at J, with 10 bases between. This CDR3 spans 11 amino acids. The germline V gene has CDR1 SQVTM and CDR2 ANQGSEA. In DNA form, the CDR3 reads TGCAGCGTTGCAGATTATCGTGGCTACACCTTC. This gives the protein CSVADYRGYTF.

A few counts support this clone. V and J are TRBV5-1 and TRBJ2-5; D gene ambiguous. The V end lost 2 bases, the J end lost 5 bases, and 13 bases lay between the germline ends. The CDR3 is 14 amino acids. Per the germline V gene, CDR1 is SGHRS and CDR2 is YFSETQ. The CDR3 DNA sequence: TGCGCCAGCAGCTTTGACACTGGCGCCGAGACCCAGTACTTC. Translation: CASSFDTGAETQYF.

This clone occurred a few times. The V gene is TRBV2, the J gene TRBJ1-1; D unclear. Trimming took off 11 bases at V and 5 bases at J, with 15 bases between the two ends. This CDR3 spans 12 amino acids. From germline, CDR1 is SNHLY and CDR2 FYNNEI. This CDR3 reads CAGKNRRTEAFF. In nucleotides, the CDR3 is TGTGCCGGAAAGAACCGGCGGACTGAAGCTTTCTTT.

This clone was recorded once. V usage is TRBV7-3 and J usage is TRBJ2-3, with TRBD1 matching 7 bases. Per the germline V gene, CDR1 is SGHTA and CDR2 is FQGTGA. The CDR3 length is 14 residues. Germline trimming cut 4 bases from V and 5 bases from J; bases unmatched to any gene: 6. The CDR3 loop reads CASSSQPGGDTQYF. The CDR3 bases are TGTGCCAGCAGCTCTCAACCAGGGGGAGATACGCAGTATTTT.

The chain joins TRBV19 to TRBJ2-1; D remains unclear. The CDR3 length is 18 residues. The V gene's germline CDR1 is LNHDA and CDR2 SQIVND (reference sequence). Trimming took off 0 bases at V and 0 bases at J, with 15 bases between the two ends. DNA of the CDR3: TGTGCCAGTAGTATAGATCGTGAGAAGCCTAGCTCCTACAATGAGCAGTTCTTC. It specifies CASSIDREKPSSYNEQFF.

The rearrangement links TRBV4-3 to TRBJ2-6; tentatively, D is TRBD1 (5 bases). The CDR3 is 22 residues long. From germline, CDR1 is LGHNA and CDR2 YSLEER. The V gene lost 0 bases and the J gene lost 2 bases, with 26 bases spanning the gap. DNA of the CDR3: TGCGCCAGCAGCCAAGAAGTTGTGGGCAGGGATCTGATTGTCGCTGGGGCCAACGTCCTGACTTTC. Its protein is CASSQEVVGRDLIVAGANVLTF.

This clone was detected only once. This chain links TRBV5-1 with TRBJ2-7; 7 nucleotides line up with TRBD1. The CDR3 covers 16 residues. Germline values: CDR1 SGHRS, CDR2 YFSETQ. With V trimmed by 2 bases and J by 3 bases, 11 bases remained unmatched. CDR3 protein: CASSLKITGQNYEQYF. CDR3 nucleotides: TGCGCCAGCAGCTTAAAAATAACGGGACAGAACTACGAGCAGTACTTC.

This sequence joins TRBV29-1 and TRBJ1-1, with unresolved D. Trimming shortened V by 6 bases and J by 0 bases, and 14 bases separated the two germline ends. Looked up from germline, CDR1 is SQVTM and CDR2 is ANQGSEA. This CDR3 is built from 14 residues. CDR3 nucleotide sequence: TGCAGCGTAAGGAACGCAGGCCTGAACACTGAAGCTTTCTTT. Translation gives CSVRNAGLNTEAFF.

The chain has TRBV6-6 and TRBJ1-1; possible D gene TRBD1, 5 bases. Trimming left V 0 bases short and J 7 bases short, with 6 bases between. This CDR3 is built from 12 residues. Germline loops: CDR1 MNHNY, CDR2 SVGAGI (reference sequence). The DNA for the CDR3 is TGTGCCAGCAGTTACTCCAGGGATGAAGCTTTCTTT. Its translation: CASSYSRDEAFF.

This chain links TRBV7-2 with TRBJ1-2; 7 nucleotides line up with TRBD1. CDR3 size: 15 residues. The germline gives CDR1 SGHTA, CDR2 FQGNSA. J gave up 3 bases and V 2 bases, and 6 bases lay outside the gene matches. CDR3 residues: CASSLYTGADYGYTF. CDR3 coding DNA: TGTGCCAGCAGCTTATATACAGGGGCTGACTATGGCTACACCTTC.